Below, one T cell receptor beta chain is given with its context. The data stem from a study of T cells in Graves' hyperthyroidism and ophthalmopathy. TCR beta CDR3 region amplification was performed from RNA transcripts. First-round RT-PCR of the TCR CDR3 relied on the HTBI primer set. From the multiplex PCR reads, TCRdb called clonotypes with MiXCR, one entry per CDR3 protein. The sample has about 540,000 distinct CDR3 sequences; around 42% are singletons. Graves' hyperthyroidism was deemed stable absent ophthalmopathy progression within 18 months. Not enrolled were patients with uncontrolled infection, other autoimmune disease, pregnancy or lactation. CDR1 MNHEY and CDR2 SVGAGI come from the germline V gene. This CDR3 region has 15 residues. Trimming took 5 bases from V and 0 from J; bases not matched to a gene: 3.

This chain uses TRBV6-5 with TRBJ1-1; 10 bases agree with TRBD1. The source is a woman between 18 and 30 years old with Graves' hyperthyroidism. Sequenced: peripheral blood or thyroid tissue (not recorded which). CDR3 in amino acids: CASSRTGGMNTEAFF. CDR3 sequence (DNA): TGTGCCAGCAGTCGGACAGGGGGGATGAACACTGAAGCTTTCTTT.